The 2 T cell receptor beta chains given below trace back to one sample, sequenced in a study of regulatory T cells in long-lasting Graves disease. Researchers made TCR beta libraries by using iRepertoire HTBI primers and running Arm-PCR on CDR3 regions. TCRdb redid the calling of the multiplex PCR reads with MiXCR, one entry per CDR3 protein. Of about 430,000 distinct CDR3 sequences listed, 15% are singletons. Indicated time point: newly diagnosed GD, antithyroid drugs for less than 3 months. From RNA extracted from PBMCs, the TCR library was made. These data are also associated with another study on T cells in Graves' hyperthyroidism and ophthalmopathy.

Sequencing was performed on peripheral blood mononuclear cells (PBMCs), taken at new diagnosis, from a patient treated with antithyroid drugs. These receptors were taken from a woman between 40 and 50 years old with Graves disease.

This clonotype was found a few times. The chain is built from TRBV4-2 and TRBJ2-6; perhaps TRBD1 as D (6 bases). Trimming cost V 1 base and J 4 bases, with 20 bases left between them. This CDR3 has 19 residues. CDR1 and CDR2 (germline): LGHNA, YNFKEQ. CDR3 nucleotides: TGTGCCAGCAGCCAAGCTTACTTTCCAGGGGTTTCAGGGGCCAACGTCCTGACTTTC. Protein sequence: CASSQAYFPGVSGANVLTF.

This clonotype was detected many times. V and J are TRBV6-5 and TRBJ2-2; 7 bases line up with TRBD1. V shed 2 bases and J 4 bases; nucleotides not matched to a gene: 7. CDR1 is MNHEY and CDR2 is SVGAGI in the germline V gene. The CDR3 runs 16 residues. The DNA of the CDR3 is TGTGCCAGCAGTTACGACGTGACAGGGACCACCGGGGAGCTGTTTTTT. As protein: CASSYDVTGTTGELFF.